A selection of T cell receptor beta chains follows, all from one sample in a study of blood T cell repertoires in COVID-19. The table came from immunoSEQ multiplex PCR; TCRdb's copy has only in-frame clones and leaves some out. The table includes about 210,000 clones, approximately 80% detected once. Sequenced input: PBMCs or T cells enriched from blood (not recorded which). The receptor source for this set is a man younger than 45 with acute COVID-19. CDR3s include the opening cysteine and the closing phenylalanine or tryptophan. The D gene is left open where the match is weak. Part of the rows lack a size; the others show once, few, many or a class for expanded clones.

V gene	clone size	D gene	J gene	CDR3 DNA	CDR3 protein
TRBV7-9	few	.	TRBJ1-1	TGTGCCAGCAGCTTAGTGGGGCAACTGAACACTGAAGCTTTCTTT	CASSLVGQLNTEAFF
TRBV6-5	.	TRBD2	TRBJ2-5	TGTGCCAGCACTAGCGGGGGGGTAGAGACCCAGTACTTC	CASTSGGVETQYF
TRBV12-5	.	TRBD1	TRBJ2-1	TGTGCTAGTGGTTTGGTACTGGGACAGGGTAAAAATTGGAATGAGCAGTTCTTC	CASGLVLGQGKNWNEQFF
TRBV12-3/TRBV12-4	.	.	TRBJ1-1	TGTGCCAGCAGTTTGGGGGGGCAGACTGAAGCTTTCTTT	CASSLGGQTEAFF
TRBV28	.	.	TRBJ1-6	TGTGCCAGCAGTTTACCAGCCAGGGCTAATTCACCCCTCCACTTT	CASSLPARANSPLHF
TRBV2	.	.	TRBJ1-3	TGTGCCACCCTAGCAGAGCGGGGAGTTGGAAACACCATATATTTT	CATLAERGVGNTIYF
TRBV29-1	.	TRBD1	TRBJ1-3	TGCAGCGCTAAGATAGGGACAGGAGGAAACACCATATATTTT	CSAKIGTGGNTIYF
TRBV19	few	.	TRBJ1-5	TGTGCCAGTAAGACAGTCGGATACAATCAGCCCCAGCATTTT	CASKTVGYNQPQHF
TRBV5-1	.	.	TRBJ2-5	TGCGCCAGCGGCGGCCCAGGGGAGACCCAGTACTTC	CASGGPGETQYF
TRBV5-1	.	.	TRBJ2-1	TGCGCCACCTCCGAGGGCCCGGACAATGAGCAGTTCTTC	CATSEGPDNEQFF